These 14 T cell receptor beta chains share one sample of origin, sequenced in a study of blood T cell repertoires in COVID-19. Sequencing was performed with immunoSEQ multiplex PCR; in TCRdb, only in-frame clones are kept and a portion is missing. The sample shows more than 150,000 clones, 94% of them seen only once. Material for sequencing was peripheral blood. Receptors originate from a man aged 30-40 years with COVID-19, enrolled during active disease.

The chain carries TRBV10-3 and TRBJ1-2; 9 bases align to TRBD1. V lost 0 bases to trimming and J lost 8 bases; unmatched junction nucleotides: 7. The CDR3 is 15 amino acids. Germline lookup yields CDR1 ENHRY and CDR2 SYGVKD. DNA for the CDR3: TGTGCCATCAGTGAGTCGGGGACAGGGTTGGGAGGCTACACCTTC. Translating gives CAISESGTGLGGYTF.

The CDR3 DNA follows: TGTGCCACCAGCAAAAGGGGGAATAATTCACCCCTCCACTTT. It yields the protein CATSKRGNNSPLHF. The chain combines TRBV15 with TRBJ1-6; D is perhaps TRBD1 (6 bases). This CDR3 has 14 residues. Germline CDR1 reads LNHNV; CDR2 reads YYDKDF (reference sequence). V gave up 4 bases and J gave up 5 bases, with 9 bases separating them. Looking up the rest from reference TRBV15 and TRBJ1-6 gives the full variable domain: DAMVIQNPRYQVTQFGKPVTLSCSQTLNHNVMYWYQQKSSQAPKLLFHYYDKDFNNEADTPDNFQSRRPNTSFCFLDIRSPGLGDTAMYLCATSKRGNNSPLHFGNGTRLTVT.

J is TRBJ2-1 and V is TRBV11-1; 11 bases align to TRBD2. Germline CDR1 is SGHAT and CDR2 is FQDESV (reference sequence). The CDR3 runs 15 residues. V dropped 4 bases and J dropped 7; count of bases not matched to a gene: 6. The CDR3 loop is CASSYIAGGLNEQFF. CDR3 nucleotides: TGTGCCAGCAGCTACATAGCGGGGGGGCTTAATGAGCAGTTCTTC.

The chain has TRBV6-5 and TRBJ1-1; D uncertain. Trimming left V 6 bases short and J 6 bases short, with 14 bases between. Germline V gene sequence: CDR1 MNHEY, CDR2 SVGAGI. This CDR3 spans 13 amino acids. CDR3: CASREGGIAEAFF. The CDR3 bases are TGTGCCAGCAGAGAGGGAGGTATCGCTGAAGCTTTCTTT.

The chain links TRBV2 to TRBJ1-2; perhaps TRBD1 as D (5 bases). The CDR3 runs to 12 residues. V shed 6 bases and J shed 4 bases, with 9 bases lying between them. Germline V gene sequence: CDR1 SNHLY, CDR2 FYNNEI. CDR3 loop: CASRQVTYGYTF. DNA for the CDR3: TGTGCCAGCAGACAGGTTACCTATGGCTACACCTTC.

The rearrangement links TRBV5-1 to TRBJ2-2, with 14 bases aligning to TRBD2. CDR1 is SGHRS, CDR2 YFSETQ, per germline. Losses at the gene ends were 4 bases for V and 4 bases for J; bases not matched to a gene: 6. This CDR3 spans 17 amino acids. The CDR3 loop is CASSLRTSGGTTGELFF. Written as DNA, the CDR3 is TGCGCCAGCAGCCTCCGGACTAGCGGGGGGACCACCGGGGAGCTGTTTTTT.

This clone came up once. V and J are TRBV19 and TRBJ2-3; 13 nucleotides match TRBD2. Losses at the gene ends were 10 bases for V and 1 base for J; bases not matched to a gene: 2. This CDR3 is built from 14 residues. Germline CDR1 and CDR2: LNHDA and SQIVND (reference sequence). The chain's CDR3 is CATGTSGGTDTQYF. As DNA, the CDR3 is TGTGCCACTGGGACTAGCGGGGGCACAGATACGCAGTATTTT.

This clone was seen just once. The gene calls are TRBV5-1 and TRBJ2-7; D is unresolved. Germline lookup yields CDR1 SGHRS and CDR2 YFSETQ. This CDR3 comprises 11 residues. The germline V and J ends were trimmed by 5 bases and 0 bases, with 3 bases remaining between them. The CDR3 is CASRASYEQYF. CDR3 sequence (DNA): TGCGCCAGCAGGGCCTCCTACGAGCAGTACTTC.

V and J are TRBV19 and TRBJ2-5, with D unresolved. This CDR3 is built from 12 residues. Between the trimmed V and J ends, which lost 0 bases and 5 bases, there was a span of 4 bases. Germline values: CDR1 LNHDA, CDR2 SQIVND (reference sequence). The CDR3 reads CASSIDAETQYF. The CDR3 DNA sequence: TGTGCCAGTAGTATAGATGCGGAGACCCAGTACTTC.

This chain joins TRBV3-1 (or the pseudogene TRBV3-2) and TRBJ1-2; D ambiguous. This CDR3 is 12 amino acids long. The V and J ends lost 1 base and 4 bases respectively, with 4 bases between them. Germline V CDR1 and CDR2: LGHDT, YNNKEL (reference sequence). In nucleotides, the CDR3 is TGTGCCAGCAGCCAAGGGCTCTATGGCTACACCTTC. Translating it yields CASSQGLYGYTF.

This chain joins TRBV14 and TRBJ2-7; D is perhaps TRBD2 (5 bases). V was clipped by 1 base and J by 1 base, with 8 bases between them. Per germline, CDR1 SGHDN and CDR2 FVKESK. The CDR3 totals 14 residues. DNA for the CDR3: TGTGCCAGCAGCCAAGCTTGGACTTCCTACGAGCAGTACTTC. Amino acid sequence: CASSQAWTSYEQYF.

The rearrangement joins TRBV5-5 to TRBJ1-1; unclear D gene. Germline V gives CDR1 SGHKS, CDR2 YYEKEE (reference sequence). Trimming stripped 5 bases from V and 4 bases from J, with 9 bases between. The CDR3 runs 12 residues. The CDR3 DNA reads as TGTGCCAGCAGGTGGTGGGCCACTGAAGCTTTCTTT. Translating it yields CASRWWATEAFF.

This sequence joins TRBV27 and TRBJ1-4; 7 bases match TRBD1. CDR1 is MNHEY and CDR2 is SMNVEV in the germline V gene (reference sequence). The J segment lost 7 bases and the V segment lost 3 bases, leaving 5 bases of the junction unmatched. The CDR3 covers 14 residues. CDR3: CASSFSRGFEKLFF. In DNA form, the CDR3 reads TGTGCCAGCAGTTTTAGCAGGGGGTTTGAAAAACTGTTTTTT.

The chain has TRBV6-5 and TRBJ1-1, with D uncertain. Germline loops: CDR1 MNHEY, CDR2 SVGAGI. This CDR3 is built from 15 residues. V dropped 5 bases and J dropped 6 bases, with 19 bases sitting between them. CDR3 in amino acids: CASSRNHRGVPEAFF. CDR3 DNA sequence: TGTGCCAGCAGTCGCAACCACCGGGGAGTTCCTGAAGCTTTCTTT.